This entry concerns a single T cell receptor beta chain. Its target antigen remains unknown. No qualities accompany the bases; no much larger clone lies one base away. Receptors were amplified or captured by RT-PCR. The instrument given in TCRdb is Illumina HiSeq 2500. TCRdb itself trimmed the public reads at Q25 with fastp, ran MiXCR and retained productive beta chains. Each entry merges the rows of one CDR3 protein and shows their most common DNA and genes. Here the sample has almost 250,000 distinct CDR3 sequences; roughly an eighth occur a single time. Together, the top ten hold about 8% of the sample. The data stem from a study of response to subunit inactivated influenza vaccine (dated by TCRdb to between 2017 and 2018). Study-wide context: Deep quantitative profiling of the T cell receptor repertoire was used in the study to follow responses to a trivalent subunit inactivated influenza vaccine.

The investigation overall reported the following: The authors suggested that each seasonal influenza vaccination may recruit only a limited number of new T cells.

Its CDR3 holds 15 amino acids, cysteine through phenylalanine. The sequence is cut down to CDR3 DNA, 45 bases in frame from base 1. Trimming at the junction amounts to 8 bases on V and 2 bases on J, and the germline ends lie 17 bases apart. CDR1 and CDR2 were assigned from the germline V gene as MNHEY and SVGEGT. This receptor was obtained from a man in his fifties or sixties who received an inactivated influenza vaccine. Donor details come from another sample of the same person, matched by shared clones. The receptor chain draws on TRBV6-2 or TRBV6-3 and TRBJ2-3; matching of 6 bases hints at TRBD2 as the D gene. Sequenced here: non-naive T cells sorted from PBMCs, sampled approximately 15 days before vaccination. The cell subset or site label, as the study defines it: memory T cell fraction. CDR3 region: CASSLDSGFTDTQYF. The base sequence is TGTGCCAGCTCCCTTGATAGCGGATTCACAGATACGCAGTATTTT.